This TCR beta chain was recovered during a study of blood T cell repertoires in COVID-19. Here immunoSEQ multiplex PCR was the method, and the copy in TCRdb shows in-frame clones only, minus some. This table holds some 220,000 clones, roughly 80% found once. The CDR3 length is 14 residues. Trimming stripped 3 bases from V and 1 base from J, with 8 bases between. The germline V gene encodes CDR1 ENHRY and CDR2 SYGVKD. The clonotype was recovered from a woman in her 70s with acute or convalescent COVID-19. The chain links TRBV10-3 to TRBJ2-3, with D unresolved. The specimen was peripheral blood. The CDR3 region is CAISDSLGTDTQYF. The DNA for the CDR3 is TGTGCCATCAGTGATAGTTTGGGCACAGATACGCAGTATTTT.